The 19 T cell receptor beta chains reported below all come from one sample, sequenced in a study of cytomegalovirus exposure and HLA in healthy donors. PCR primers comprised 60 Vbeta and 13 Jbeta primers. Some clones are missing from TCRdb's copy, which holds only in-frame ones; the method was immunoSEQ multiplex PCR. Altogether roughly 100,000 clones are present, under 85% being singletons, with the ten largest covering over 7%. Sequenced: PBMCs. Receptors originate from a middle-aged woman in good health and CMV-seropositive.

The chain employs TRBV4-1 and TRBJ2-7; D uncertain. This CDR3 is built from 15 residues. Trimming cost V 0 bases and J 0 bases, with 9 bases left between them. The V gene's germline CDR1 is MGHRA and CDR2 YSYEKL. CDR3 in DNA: TGCGCCAGCAGCCAAGACGGGTTTAGCTCCTACGAGCAGTACTTC. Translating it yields CASSQDGFSSYEQYF.

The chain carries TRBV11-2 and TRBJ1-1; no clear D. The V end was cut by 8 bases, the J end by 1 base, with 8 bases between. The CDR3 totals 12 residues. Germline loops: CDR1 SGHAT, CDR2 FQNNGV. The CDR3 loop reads CASGRQNTEAFF. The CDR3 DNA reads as TGTGCCAGCGGCAGACAGAACACTGAAGCTTTCTTT.

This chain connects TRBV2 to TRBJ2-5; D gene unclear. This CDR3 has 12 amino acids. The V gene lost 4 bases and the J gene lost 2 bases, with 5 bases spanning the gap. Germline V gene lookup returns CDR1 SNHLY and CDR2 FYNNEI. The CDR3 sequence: CASSVVQETQYF. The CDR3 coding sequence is TGTGCCAGCAGTGTCGTACAAGAGACCCAGTACTTC.

Written as DNA, the CDR3 is TGTGCCAGCAGCTTTATCGGAGAGTCACCCCTCCACTTT. Its protein is CASSFIGESPLHF. V gene TRBV7-9 combines with J gene TRBJ1-6, with D hard to call. Germline CDR1 reads SEHNR; CDR2 reads FQNEAQ (reference sequence). The CDR3 length is 13 residues. V lost 3 bases and J 10 bases, leaving 10 bases between the germline ends.

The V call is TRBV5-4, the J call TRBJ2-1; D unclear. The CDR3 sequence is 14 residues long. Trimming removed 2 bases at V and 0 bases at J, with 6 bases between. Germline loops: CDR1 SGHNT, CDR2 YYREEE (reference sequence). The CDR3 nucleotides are TGTGCCAGCAGCTTTGAGAGCTCCTACAATGAGCAGTTCTTC. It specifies CASSFESSYNEQFF.

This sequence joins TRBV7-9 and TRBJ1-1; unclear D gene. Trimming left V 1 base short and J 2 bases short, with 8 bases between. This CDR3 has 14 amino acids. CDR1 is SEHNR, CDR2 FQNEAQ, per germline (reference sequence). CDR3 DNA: TGTGCCAGCAGCTTAGAGTGGAGTAACACTGAAGCTTTCTTT. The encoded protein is CASSLEWSNTEAFF.

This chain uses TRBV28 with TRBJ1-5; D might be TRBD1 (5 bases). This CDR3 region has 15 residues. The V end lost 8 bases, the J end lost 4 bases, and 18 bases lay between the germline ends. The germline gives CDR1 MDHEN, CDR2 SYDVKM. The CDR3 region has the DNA TGTGCCAGCCTGCATATCGGCAGGACAAATCAGCCCCAGCATTTT. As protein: CASLHIGRTNQPQHF.

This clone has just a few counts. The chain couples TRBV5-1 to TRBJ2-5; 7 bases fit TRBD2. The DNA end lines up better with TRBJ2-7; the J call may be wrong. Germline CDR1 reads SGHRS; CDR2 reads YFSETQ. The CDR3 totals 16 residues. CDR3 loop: CASSLGGLAASYEQYF. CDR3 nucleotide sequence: TGCGCCAGCAGCTTGGGAGGGCTAGCGGCCTCCTACGAGCAGTACTTC.

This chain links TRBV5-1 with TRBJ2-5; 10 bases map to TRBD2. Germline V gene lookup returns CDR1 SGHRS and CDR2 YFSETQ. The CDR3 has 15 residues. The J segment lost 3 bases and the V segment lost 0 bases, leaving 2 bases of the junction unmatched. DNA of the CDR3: TGCGCCAGCAGCTTGGCCGGGACTAGCGAAGAGACCCAGTACTTC. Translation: CASSLAGTSEETQYF.

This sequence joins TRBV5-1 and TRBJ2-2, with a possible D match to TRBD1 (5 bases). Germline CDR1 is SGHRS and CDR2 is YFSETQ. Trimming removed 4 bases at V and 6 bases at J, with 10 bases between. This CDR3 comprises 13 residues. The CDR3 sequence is CASSALGPGELFF. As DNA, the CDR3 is TGCGCCAGCAGCGCCCTGGGGCCCGGGGAGCTGTTTTTT. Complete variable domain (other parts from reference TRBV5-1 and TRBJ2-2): KAGVTQTPRYLIKTRGQQVTLSCSPISGHRSVSWYQQTPGQGLQFLFEYFSETQRNKGNFPGRFSGRQFSNSRSEMNVSTLELGDSALYLCASSALGPGELFFGEGSRLTVL.

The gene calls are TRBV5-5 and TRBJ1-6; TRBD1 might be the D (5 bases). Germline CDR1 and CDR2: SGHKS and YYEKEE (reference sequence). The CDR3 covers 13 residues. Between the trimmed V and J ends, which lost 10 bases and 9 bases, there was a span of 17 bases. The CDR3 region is CAGASRALSPLHF. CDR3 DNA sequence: TGTGCCGGGGCATCAAGGGCCCTTTCACCCCTCCACTTT.

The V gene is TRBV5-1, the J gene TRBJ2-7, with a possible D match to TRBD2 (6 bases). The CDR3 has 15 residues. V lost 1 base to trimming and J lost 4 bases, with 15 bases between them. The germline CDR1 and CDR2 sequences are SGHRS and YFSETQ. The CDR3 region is CASSLRRGRIYEQYF. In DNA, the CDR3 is TGCGCCAGCAGCTTGAGGAGGGGACGGATTTACGAGCAGTACTTC.

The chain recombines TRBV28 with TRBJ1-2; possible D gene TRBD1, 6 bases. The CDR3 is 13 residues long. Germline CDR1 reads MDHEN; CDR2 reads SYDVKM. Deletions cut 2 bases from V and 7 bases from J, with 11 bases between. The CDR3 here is CASSLPFRGGYTF. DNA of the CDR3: TGTGCCAGCAGTTTACCCTTCAGGGGTGGCTACACCTTC.

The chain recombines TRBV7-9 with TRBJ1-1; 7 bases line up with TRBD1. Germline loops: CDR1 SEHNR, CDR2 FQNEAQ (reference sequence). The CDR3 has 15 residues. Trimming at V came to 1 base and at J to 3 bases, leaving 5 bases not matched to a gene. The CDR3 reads CASSLGTGVHTEAFF. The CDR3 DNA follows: TGTGCCAGCAGCTTAGGTACAGGGGTCCACACTGAAGCTTTCTTT.

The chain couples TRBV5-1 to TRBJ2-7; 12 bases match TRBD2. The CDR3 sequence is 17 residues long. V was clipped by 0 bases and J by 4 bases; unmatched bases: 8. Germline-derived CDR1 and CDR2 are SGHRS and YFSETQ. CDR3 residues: CASSLVLAGGPGYEQYF. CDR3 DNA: TGCGCCAGCAGCTTGGTCCTAGCGGGAGGGCCCGGGTACGAGCAGTACTTC.

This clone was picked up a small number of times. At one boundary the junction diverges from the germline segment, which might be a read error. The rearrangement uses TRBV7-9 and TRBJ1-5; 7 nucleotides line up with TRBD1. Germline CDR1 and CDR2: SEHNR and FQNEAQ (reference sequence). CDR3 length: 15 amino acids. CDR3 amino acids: CSSSLEGAGNQPQHF. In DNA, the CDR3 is TGTTCCAGCAGCTTAGAGGGGGCAGGCAATCAGCCCCAGCATTTT.

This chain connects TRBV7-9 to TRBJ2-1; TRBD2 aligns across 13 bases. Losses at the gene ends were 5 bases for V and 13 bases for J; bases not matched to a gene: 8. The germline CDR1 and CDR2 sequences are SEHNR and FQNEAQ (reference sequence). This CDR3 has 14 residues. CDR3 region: CASSILAGGGDQFF. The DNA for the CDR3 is TGTGCCAGCAGCATACTAGCGGGAGGGGGTGATCAGTTCTTC.

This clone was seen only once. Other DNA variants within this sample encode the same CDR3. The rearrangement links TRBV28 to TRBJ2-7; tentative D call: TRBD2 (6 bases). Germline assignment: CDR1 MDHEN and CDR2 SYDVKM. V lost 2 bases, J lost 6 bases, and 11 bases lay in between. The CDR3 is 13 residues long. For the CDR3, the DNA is TGTGCCAGCAGTTTAGGTCAGGGAGGCGAGCAGTACTTC. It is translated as CASSLGQGGEQYF.

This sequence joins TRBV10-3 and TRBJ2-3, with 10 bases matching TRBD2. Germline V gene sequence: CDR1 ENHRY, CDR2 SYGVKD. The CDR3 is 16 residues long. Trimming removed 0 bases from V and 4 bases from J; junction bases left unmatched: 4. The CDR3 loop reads CAISESLAGVADTQYF. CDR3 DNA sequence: TGTGCCATCAGTGAGTCGCTAGCGGGAGTCGCAGATACGCAGTATTTT.